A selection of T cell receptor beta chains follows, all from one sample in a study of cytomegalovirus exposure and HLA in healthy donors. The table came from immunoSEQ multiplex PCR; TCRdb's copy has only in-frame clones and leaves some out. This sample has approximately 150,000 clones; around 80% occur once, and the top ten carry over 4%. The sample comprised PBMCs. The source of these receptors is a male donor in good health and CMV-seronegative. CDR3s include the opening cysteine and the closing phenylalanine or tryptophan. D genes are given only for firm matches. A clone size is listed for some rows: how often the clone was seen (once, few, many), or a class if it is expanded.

CDR3 protein: CASSQDRGSGANVLTF
CDR3 DNA: TGCGCCAGCAGCCAAGATCGAGGCTCTGGGGCCAACGTCCTGACTTTC
clone size: NA
J gene: TRBJ2-6
CDR3 length: 16
V gene: TRBV4-1
D gene: NA

CDR3 protein: CASSSRGPGKETQYF
CDR3 DNA: TGTGCCAGCAGTTCCAGGGGTCCGGGGAAAGAGACCCAGTACTTC
clone size: once
J gene: TRBJ2-5
CDR3 length: 15
V gene: TRBV6-5
D gene: NA

CDR3 protein: CASSLLANTEAFF
CDR3 DNA: TGTGCCAGCAGTTTACTAGCAAACACTGAAGCTTTCTTT
clone size: NA
J gene: TRBJ1-1
CDR3 length: 13
V gene: TRBV27
D gene: NA

CDR3 protein: CASSHTSVRGLLYGYTF
CDR3 DNA: TGTGCCAGCAGTCATACCTCGGTCAGGGGGCTCCTTTATGGCTACACCTTC
clone size: few
J gene: TRBJ1-2
CDR3 length: 17
V gene: TRBV28
D gene: TRBD1

CDR3 protein: CASSEPTSGANVLTF
CDR3 DNA: TGTGCCAGCAGTGAACCGACTTCTGGGGCCAACGTCCTGACTTTC
clone size: NA
J gene: TRBJ2-6
CDR3 length: 15
V gene: TRBV2
D gene: NA

CDR3 protein: CASSPRQGSTDTQYF
CDR3 DNA: TGCGCCAGCAGCCCCCGACAGGGAAGCACAGATACGCAGTATTTT
clone size: NA
J gene: TRBJ2-3
CDR3 length: 15
V gene: TRBV5-1
D gene: TRBD1

CDR3 protein: CASSRSTSGGVSSTDTQYF
CDR3 DNA: TGTGCCAGCAGTCGATCGACTAGCGGGGGGGTATCTAGCACAGATACGCAGTATTTT
clone size: NA
J gene: TRBJ2-3
CDR3 length: 19
V gene: TRBV4-2
D gene: TRBD2

CDR3 protein: CASSHTRAGDSDTQYF
CDR3 DNA: TGTGCCAGCAGCCACACTAGGGCGGGGGACTCAGATACGCAGTATTTT
clone size: NA
J gene: TRBJ2-3
CDR3 length: 16
V gene: TRBV11-2
D gene: TRBD2

CDR3 protein: CASNLYGGSKRETQYF
CDR3 DNA: TGTGCCAGCAACCTGTACGGAGGGTCCAAAAGAGAGACCCAGTACTTC
clone size: NA
J gene: TRBJ2-5
CDR3 length: 16
V gene: TRBV27
D gene: NA

CDR3 protein: CASQGVSGNTIYF
CDR3 DNA: TGTGCCAGCCAGGGTGTCTCTGGAAACACCATATATTTT
clone size: NA
J gene: TRBJ1-3
CDR3 length: 13
V gene: TRBV7-9
D gene: NA

CDR3 protein: CASSIIGQMNTEAFF
CDR3 DNA: TGTGCCAGTAGTATCATTGGACAAATGAACACTGAAGCTTTCTTT
clone size: NA
J gene: TRBJ1-1
CDR3 length: 15
V gene: TRBV19
D gene: NA

CDR3 protein: CASSPASGSTYEQYF
CDR3 DNA: TGTGCCAGCTCACCAGCTAGCGGGAGCACCTACGAGCAGTACTTC
clone size: few
J gene: TRBJ2-7
CDR3 length: 15
V gene: TRBV18
D gene: TRBD2

CDR3 protein: CASSLGPGGAFF
CDR3 DNA: TGTGCCAGCAGCTTGGGACCAGGGGGGGCTTTCTTT
clone size: NA
J gene: TRBJ1-1
CDR3 length: 12
V gene: TRBV11-2
D gene: TRBD1

CDR3 protein: CASSPWAGNEQYF
CDR3 DNA: TGTGCCAGCAGCCCATGGGCAGGGAACGAGCAGTACTTC
clone size: NA
J gene: TRBJ2-7
CDR3 length: 13
V gene: TRBV27
D gene: NA

CDR3 protein: CASRTLTSGSADTQYF
CDR3 DNA: TGTGCCAGCAGGACTCTGACTAGCGGGAGCGCAGATACGCAGTATTTT
clone size: once
J gene: TRBJ2-3
CDR3 length: 16
V gene: TRBV27
D gene: TRBD2

CDR3 protein: CASSPGDRAGEKLFF
CDR3 DNA: TGTGCCAGCAGTCCTGGGGACAGGGCGGGCGAAAAACTGTTTTTT
clone size: NA
J gene: TRBJ1-4
CDR3 length: 15
V gene: TRBV28
D gene: TRBD1

CDR3 protein: CASSESVGRGEKLFF
CDR3 DNA: TGTGCCAGCAGTGAATCGGTAGGGCGGGGTGAAAAACTGTTTTTT
clone size: NA
J gene: TRBJ1-4
CDR3 length: 15
V gene: TRBV2
D gene: NA